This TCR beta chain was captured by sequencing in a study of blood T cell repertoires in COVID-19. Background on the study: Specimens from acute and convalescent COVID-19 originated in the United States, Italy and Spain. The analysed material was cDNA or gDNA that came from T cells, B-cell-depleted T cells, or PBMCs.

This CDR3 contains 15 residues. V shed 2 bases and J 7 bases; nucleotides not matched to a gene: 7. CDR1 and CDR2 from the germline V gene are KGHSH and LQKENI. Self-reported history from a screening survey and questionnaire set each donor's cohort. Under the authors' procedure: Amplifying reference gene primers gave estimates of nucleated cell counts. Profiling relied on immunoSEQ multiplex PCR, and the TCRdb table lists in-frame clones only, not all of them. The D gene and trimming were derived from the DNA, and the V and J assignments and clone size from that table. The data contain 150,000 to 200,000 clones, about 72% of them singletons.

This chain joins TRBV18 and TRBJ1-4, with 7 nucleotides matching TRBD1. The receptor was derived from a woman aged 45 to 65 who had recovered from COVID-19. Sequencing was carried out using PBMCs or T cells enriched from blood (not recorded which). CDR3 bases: TGTGCCAGCTCACCAACTACAGGGGCCAGTGAAAAACTGTTTTTT. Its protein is CASSPTTGASEKLFF.